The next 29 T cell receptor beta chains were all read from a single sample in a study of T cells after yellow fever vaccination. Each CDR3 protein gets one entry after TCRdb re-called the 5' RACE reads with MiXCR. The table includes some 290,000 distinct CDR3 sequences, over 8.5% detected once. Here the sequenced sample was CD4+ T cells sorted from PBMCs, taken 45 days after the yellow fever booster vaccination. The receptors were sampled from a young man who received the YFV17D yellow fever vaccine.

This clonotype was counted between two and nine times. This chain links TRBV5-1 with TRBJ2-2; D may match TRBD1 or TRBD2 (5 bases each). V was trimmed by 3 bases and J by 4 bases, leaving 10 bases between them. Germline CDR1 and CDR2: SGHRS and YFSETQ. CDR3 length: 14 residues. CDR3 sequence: CASSSGTTTGELFF. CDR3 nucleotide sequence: TGCGCCAGCAGCTCAGGGACGACCACCGGGGAGCTGTTTTTT. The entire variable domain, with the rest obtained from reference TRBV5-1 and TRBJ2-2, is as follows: KAGVTQTPRYLIKTRGQQVTLSCSPISGHRSVSWYQQTPGQGLQFLFEYFSETQRNKGNFPGRFSGRQFSNSRSEMNVSTLELGDSALYLCASSSGTTTGELFFGEGSRLTVL.

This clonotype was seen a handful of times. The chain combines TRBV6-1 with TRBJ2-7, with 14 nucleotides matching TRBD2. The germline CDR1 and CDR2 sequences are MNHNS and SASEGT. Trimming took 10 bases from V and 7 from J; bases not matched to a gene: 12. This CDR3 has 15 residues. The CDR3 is CAITRLAGGPGEQYV. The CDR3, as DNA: TGTGCCATCACCCGACTAGCGGGGGGGCCGGGGGAGCAGTACGTC.

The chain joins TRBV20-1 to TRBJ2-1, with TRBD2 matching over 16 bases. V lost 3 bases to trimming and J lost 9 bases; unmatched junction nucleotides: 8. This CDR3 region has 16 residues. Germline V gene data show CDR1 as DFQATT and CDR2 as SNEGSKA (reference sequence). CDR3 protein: CSASRGTSGGAAEQFF. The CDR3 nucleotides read TGCAGTGCTAGTCGGGGGACTAGCGGGGGGGCGGCTGAGCAGTTCTTC.

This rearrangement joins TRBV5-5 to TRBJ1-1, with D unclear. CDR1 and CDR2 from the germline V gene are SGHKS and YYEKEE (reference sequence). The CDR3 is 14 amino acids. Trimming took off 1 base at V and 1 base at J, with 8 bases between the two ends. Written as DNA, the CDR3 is TGTGCCAGCAGCTTGTTGTCGACGAACACTGAAGCTTTCTTT. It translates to CASSLLSTNTEAFF.

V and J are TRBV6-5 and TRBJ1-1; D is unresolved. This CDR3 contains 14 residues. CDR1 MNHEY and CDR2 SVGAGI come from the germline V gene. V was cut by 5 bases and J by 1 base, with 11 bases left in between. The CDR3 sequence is CASSRRVGNTEAFF. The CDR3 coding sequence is TGTGCCAGCAGTCGTAGGGTGGGGAACACTGAAGCTTTCTTT.

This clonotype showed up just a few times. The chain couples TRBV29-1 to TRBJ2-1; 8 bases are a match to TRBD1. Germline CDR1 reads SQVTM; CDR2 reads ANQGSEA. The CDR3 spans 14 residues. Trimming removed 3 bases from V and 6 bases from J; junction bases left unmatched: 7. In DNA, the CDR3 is TGCAGCGTTGACCCCGGACAGGGAATCAATGAGCAGTTCTTC. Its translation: CSVDPGQGINEQFF.

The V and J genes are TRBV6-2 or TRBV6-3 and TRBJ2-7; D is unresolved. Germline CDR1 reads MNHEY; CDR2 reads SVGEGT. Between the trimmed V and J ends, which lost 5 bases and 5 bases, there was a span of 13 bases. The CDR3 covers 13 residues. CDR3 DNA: TGTGCCAGCAGTCTCACCACTCGGGACGAGCAGTACTTC. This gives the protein CASSLTTRDEQYF.

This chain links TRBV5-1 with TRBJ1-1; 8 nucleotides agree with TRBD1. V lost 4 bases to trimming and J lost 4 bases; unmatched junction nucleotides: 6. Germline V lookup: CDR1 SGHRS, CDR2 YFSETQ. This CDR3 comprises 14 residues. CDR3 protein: CASSPGGWGTEAFF. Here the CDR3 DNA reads TGCGCCAGCAGCCCAGGGGGCTGGGGCACTGAAGCTTTCTTT.

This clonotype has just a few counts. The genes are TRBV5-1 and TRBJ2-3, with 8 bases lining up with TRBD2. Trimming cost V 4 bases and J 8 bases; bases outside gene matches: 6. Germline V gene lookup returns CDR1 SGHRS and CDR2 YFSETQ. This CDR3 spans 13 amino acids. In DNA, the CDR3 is TGCGCCAGCAGCCTCGGACTAGCTAGTACGCAGTATTTT. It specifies CASSLGLASTQYF. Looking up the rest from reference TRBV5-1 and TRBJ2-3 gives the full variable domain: KAGVTQTPRYLIKTRGQQVTLSCSPISGHRSVSWYQQTPGQGLQFLFEYFSETQRNKGNFPGRFSGRQFSNSRSEMNVSTLELGDSALYLCASSLGLASTQYFGPGTRLTVL.

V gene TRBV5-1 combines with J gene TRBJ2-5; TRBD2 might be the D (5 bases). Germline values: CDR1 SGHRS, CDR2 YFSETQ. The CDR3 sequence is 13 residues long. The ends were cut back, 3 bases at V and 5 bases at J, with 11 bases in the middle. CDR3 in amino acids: CASSWIGEETQYF. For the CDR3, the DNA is TGCGCCAGCAGCTGGATCGGGGAGGAGACCCAGTACTTC.

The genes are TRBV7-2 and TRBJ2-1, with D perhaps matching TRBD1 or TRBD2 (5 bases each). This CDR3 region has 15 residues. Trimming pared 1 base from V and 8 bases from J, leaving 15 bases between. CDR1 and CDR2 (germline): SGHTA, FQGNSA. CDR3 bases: TGTGCCAGCAGCTTAGGAGGGGCTAGCTCTCATGAGCAGTTCTTC. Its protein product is CASSLGGASSHEQFF.

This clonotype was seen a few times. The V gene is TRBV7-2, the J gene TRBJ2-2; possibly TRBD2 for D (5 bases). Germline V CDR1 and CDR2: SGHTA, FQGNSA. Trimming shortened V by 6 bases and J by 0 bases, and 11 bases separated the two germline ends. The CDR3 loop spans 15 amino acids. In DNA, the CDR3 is TGTGCCAGCAGACTAGTAGTTACGAACACCGGGGAGCTGTTTTTT. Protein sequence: CASRLVVTNTGELFF.

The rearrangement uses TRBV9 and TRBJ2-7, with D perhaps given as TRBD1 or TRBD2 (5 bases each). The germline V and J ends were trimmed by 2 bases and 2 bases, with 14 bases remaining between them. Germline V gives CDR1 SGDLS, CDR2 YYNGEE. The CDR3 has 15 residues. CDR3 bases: TGTGCCAGCAGCGTCCACGGGGACCGTGCCTACGAGCAGTACTTC. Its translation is CASSVHGDRAYEQYF.

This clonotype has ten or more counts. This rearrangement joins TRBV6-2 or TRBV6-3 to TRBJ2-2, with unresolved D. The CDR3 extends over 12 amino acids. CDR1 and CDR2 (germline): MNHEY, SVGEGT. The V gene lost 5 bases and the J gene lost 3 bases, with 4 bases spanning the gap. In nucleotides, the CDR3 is TGTGCCAGCAGTAGGGACACCGGGGAGCTGTTTTTT. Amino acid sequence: CASSRDTGELFF.

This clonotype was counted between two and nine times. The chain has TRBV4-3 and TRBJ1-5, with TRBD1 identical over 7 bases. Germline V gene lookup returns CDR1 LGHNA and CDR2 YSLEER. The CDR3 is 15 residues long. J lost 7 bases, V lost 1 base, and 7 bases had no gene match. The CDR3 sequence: CASSQGRDRNQPQHF. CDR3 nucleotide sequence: TGCGCCAGCAGCCAAGGCAGGGACAGAAACCAGCCCCAGCATTTT.

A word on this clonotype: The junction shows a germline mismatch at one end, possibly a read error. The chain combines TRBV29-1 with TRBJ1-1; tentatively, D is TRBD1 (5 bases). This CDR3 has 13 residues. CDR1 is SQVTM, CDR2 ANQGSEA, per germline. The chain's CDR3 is CSVGTQEGTEALF. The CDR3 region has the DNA TGCAGCGTTGGGACACAGGAGGGAACTGAAGCTCTCTTT.

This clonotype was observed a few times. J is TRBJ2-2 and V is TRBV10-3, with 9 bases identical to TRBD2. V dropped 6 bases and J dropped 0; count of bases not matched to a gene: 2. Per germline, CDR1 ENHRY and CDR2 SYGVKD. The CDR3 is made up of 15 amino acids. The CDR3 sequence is CAIRLAGANTGELFF. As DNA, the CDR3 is TGTGCCATCAGATTAGCGGGGGCGAACACCGGGGAGCTGTTTTTT.

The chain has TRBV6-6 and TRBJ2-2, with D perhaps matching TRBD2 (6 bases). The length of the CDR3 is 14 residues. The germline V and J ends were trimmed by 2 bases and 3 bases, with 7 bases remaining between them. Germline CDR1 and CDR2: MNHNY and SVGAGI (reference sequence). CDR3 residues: CASSYGGDTGELFF. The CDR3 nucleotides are TGTGCCAGCAGTTACGGCGGGGACACCGGGGAGCTGTTTTTT.

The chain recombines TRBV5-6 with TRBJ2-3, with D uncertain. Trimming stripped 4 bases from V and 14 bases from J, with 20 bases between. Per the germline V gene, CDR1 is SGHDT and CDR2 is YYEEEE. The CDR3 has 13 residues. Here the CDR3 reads CASSDQPGPGAYF. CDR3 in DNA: TGTGCCAGCAGCGATCAACCGGGCCCCGGTGCGTATTTT.

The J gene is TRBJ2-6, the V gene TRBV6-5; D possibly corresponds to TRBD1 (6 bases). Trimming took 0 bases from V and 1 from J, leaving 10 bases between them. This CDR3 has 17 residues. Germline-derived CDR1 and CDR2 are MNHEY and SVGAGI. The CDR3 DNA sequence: TGTGCCAGCAGTTACTCGGGACACCCTTCTGGGGCCAACGTCCTGACTTTC. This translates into CASSYSGHPSGANVLTF.

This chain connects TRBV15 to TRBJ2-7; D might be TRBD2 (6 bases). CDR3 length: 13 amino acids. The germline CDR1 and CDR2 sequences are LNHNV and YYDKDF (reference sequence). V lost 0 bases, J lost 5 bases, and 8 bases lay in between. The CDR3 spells CATSRDPGDEQYV. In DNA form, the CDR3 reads TGTGCCACCAGCAGAGATCCGGGAGACGAGCAGTACGTC.

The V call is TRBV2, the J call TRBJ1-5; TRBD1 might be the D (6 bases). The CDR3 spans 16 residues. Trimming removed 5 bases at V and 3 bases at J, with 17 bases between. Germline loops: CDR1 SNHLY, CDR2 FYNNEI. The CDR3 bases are TGTGCCAGCAGTCTGACCGGGACACCGGTCAATCAGCCCCAGCATTTT. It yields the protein CASSLTGTPVNQPQHF.

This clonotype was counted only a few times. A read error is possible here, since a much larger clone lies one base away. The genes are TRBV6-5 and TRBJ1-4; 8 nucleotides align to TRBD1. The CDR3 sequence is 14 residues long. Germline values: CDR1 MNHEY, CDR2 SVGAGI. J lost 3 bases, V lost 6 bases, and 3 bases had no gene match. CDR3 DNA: TGTGCCAGCAGCCCGACAGGGGCTAATGAAAAACTGTTTTTT. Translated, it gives CASSPTGANEKLFF.

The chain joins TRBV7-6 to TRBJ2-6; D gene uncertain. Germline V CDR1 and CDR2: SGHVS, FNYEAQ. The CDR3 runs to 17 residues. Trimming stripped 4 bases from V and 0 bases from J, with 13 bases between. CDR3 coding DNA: TGTGCCAGCAGCTCCCGGCCCGGAGTCTCTGGGGCCAACGTCCTGACTTTC. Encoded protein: CASSSRPGVSGANVLTF.

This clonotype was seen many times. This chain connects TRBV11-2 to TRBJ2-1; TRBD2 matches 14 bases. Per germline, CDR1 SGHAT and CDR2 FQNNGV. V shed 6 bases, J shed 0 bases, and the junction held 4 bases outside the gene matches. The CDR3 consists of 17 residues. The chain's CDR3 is CASRGLAGVSSYNEQFF. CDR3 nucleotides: TGTGCCAGCAGGGGACTAGCGGGGGTGAGCTCCTACAATGAGCAGTTCTTC.

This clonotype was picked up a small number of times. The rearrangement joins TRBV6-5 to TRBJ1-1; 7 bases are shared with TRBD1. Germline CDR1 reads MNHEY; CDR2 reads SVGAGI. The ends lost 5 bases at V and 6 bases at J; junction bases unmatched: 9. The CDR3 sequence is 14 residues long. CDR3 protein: CASSEQGGLSEAFF. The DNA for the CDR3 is TGTGCCAGCAGTGAGCAGGGGGGGTTGTCTGAAGCTTTCTTT.

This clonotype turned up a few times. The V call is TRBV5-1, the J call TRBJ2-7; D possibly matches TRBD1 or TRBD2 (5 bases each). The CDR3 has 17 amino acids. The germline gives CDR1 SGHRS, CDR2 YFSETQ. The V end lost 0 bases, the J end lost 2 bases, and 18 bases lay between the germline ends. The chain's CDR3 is CASSLDGGTIPPYEQYV. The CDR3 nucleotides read TGCGCCAGCAGCTTGGATGGTGGGACGATCCCCCCCTACGAGCAGTACGTC.

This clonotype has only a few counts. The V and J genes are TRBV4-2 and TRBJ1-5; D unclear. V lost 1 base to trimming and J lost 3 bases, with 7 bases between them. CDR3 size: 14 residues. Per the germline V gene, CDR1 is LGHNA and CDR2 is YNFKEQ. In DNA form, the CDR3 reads TGTGCCAGCAGCCAAGGGGAAAACAATCAGCCCCAGCATTTT. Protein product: CASSQGENNQPQHF.

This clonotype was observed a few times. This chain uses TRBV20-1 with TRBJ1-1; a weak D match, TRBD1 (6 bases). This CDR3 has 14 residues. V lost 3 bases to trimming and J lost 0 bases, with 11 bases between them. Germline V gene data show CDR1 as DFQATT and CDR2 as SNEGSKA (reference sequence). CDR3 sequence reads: CSARKDSLNTEAFF. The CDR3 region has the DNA TGCAGTGCTAGGAAGGACAGCTTGAACACTGAAGCTTTCTTT.